This T cell receptor beta chain was captured in a study of memory CD4+ T cells and cytomegalovirus serostatus. The method was immunoSEQ multiplex PCR; TCRdb's version includes in-frame clones alone and lacks a portion of them. The sample holds approximately 45,000 clones; roughly three quarters are singletons and the top ten take roughly 1.1%. Germline V lookup: CDR1 SGHAT, CDR2 FQNNGV. With V trimmed by 6 bases and J by 3 bases, 4 bases remained unmatched. The CDR3 contains 13 residues. The sort gate was single viable CD3+CD4+CD8-CD45RO+ cells for memory CD4+ T cells. The sequenced sample consisted of memory CD4+ T cells from blood. This receptor was taken from an adult in good health and CMV-seronegative. The chain couples TRBV11-2 to TRBJ2-5, with 7 bases fitting TRBD1. CDR3 nucleotide sequence: TGTGCCAGCAGGTCCGGGACAGAAGAGACCCAGTACTTC. Translated, it gives CASRSGTEETQYF. Variable domain in full (rest from reference TRBV11-2 and TRBJ2-5): EAGVAQSPRYKIIEKRQSVAFWCNPISGHATLYWYQQILGQGPKLLIQFQNNGVVDDSQLPKDRFSAERLKGVDSTLKIQPAKLEDSAVYLCASRSGTEETQYFGPGTRLLVL.